The TCR beta chain under discussion was sequenced for a study of T-cell reconstitution after alpha-beta-depleted transplantation in children. Germline-derived CDR1 and CDR2 are SQVTM and ANQGSEA. Trimming took off 0 bases at V and 10 bases at J, with 9 bases between the two ends. The CDR3 contains 11 residues. Preparation of the TCRbeta library involved a method that used unique molecular identifiers. MiXCR was run by TCRdb on the PCR reads, yielding one entry per CDR3 protein. This sample yields around 960,000 distinct CDR3 sequences, of which around 30% are seen a single time; roughly 30% belongs to the top ten. A note on this clonotype: Its antigen remains unknown.

Findings and limits, study-wide: TCRbeta diversity was high at day 60 in some patients (a result of surviving recipient T cells and thymic progenitors). From newly produced T cells came most of the T-cell counts and diversity one year after transplant. Reports say that about two months after transplant, the alpha-beta T cells came out of several hundred graft clones that had expanded.

Source: PBMCs, mostly from graft donor cells, taken 360 days after TCRalphabeta/CD19-depleted stem cell transplant. The chain links TRBV29-1 to TRBJ1-1; no clear D gene. The origin of this receptor is a boy under two years old who had a stem cell transplant for SCID, so the T cells may come from the graft donor. CDR3 bases: TGCAGCGTTGAAGACCCGAGAGGAGCTTTCTTT. Translation gives CSVEDPRGAFF. Full variable domain (outside the CDR3, taken from reference TRBV29-1 and TRBJ1-1): SAVISQKPSRDICQRGTSLTIQCQVDSQVTMMFWYRQQPGQSLTLIATANQGSEATYESGFVIDKFPISRPNLTFSTLTVSNMSPEDSSIYLCSVEDPRGAFFGQGTRLTVV.